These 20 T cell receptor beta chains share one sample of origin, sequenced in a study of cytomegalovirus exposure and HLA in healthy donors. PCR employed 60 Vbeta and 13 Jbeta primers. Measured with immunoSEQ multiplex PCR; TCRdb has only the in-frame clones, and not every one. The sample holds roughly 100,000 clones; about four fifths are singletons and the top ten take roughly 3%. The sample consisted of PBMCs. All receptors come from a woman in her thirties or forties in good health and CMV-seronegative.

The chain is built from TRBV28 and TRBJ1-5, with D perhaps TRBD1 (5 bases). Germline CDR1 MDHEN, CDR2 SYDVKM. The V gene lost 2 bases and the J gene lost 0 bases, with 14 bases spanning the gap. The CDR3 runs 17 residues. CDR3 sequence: CASSLKVRGNSNQPQHF. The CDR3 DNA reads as TGTGCCAGCAGTTTAAAAGTTCGGGGGAATAGCAATCAGCCCCAGCATTTT.

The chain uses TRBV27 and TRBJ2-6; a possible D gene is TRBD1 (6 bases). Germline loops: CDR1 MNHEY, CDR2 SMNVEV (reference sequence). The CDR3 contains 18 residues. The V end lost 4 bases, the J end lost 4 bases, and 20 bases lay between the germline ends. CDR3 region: CASSSMPTGFSGANVLTF. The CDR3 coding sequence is TGTGCCAGCAGTTCCATGCCTACAGGGTTCTCCGGGGCCAACGTCCTGACTTTC.

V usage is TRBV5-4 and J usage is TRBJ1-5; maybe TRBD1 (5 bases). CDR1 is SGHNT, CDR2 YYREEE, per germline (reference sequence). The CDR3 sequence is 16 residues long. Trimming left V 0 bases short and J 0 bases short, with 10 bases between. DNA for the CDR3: TGTGCCAGCAGCTTGGACGCGGGGGATAGCAATCAGCCCCAGCATTTT. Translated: CASSLDAGDSNQPQHF.

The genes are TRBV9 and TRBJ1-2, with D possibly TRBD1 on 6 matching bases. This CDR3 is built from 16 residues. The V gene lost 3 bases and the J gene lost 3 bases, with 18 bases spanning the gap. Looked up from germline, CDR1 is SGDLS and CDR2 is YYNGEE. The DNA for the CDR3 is TGTGCCAGCAGCGGACAGACAGGCCCTGAGGACTATGGCTACACCTTC. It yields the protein CASSGQTGPEDYGYTF.

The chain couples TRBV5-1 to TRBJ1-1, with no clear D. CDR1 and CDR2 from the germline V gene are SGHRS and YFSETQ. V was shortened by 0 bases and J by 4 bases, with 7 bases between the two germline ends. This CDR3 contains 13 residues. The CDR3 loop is CASSLGRGTEAFF. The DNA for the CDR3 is TGCGCCAGCAGCTTGGGTAGAGGCACTGAAGCTTTCTTT.

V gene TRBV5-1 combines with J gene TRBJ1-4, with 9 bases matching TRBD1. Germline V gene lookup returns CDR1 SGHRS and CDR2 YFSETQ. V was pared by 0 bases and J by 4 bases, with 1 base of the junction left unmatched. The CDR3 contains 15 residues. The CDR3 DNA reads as TGCGCCAGCAGCTTGGGGGACAGGGATAATGAAAAACTGTTTTTT. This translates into CASSLGDRDNEKLFF.

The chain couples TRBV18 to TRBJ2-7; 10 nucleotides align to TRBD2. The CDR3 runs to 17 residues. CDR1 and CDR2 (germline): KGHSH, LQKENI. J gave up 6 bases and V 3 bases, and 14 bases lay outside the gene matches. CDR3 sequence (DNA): TGTGCCAGCTCACCCGCTTCTGAGCTAGCGGGAGTCGGCGAGCAGTACTTC. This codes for CASSPASELAGVGEQYF. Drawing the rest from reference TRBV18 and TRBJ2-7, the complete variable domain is NAGVMQNPRHLVRRRGQEARLRCSPMKGHSHVYWYRQLPEEGLKFMVYLQKENIIDESGMPKERFSAEFPKEGPSILRIQQVVRGDSAAYFCASSPASELAGVGEQYFGPGTRLTVT.

Here the CDR3 reads CASSSTSGRASTDTQYF. In DNA form, the CDR3 reads TGCGCCAGCAGTTCGACTAGCGGGAGGGCTAGCACAGATACGCAGTATTTT. The chain carries TRBV5-1 and TRBJ2-3; 14 bases agree with TRBD2. Trimming removed 5 bases from V and 0 bases from J; junction bases left unmatched: 5. The CDR3 has 17 amino acids. CDR1 and CDR2 (germline): SGHRS, YFSETQ.

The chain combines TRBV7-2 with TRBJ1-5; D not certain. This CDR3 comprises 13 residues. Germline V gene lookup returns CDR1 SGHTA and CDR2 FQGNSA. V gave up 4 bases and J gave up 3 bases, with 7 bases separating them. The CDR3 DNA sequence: TGTGCCAGCAGCTCAGGATACAATCAGCCCCAGCATTTT. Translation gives CASSSGYNQPQHF.

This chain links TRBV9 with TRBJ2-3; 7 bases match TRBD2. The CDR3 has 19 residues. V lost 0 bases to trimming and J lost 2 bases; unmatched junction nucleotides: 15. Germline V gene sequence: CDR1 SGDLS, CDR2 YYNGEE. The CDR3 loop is CASSVGADTGRELTDTQYF. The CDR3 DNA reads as TGTGCCAGCAGCGTAGGCGCGGACACGGGGCGGGAGCTCACAGATACGCAGTATTTT. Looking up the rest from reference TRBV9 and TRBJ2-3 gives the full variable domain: DSGVTQTPKHLITATGQRVTLRCSPRSGDLSVYWYQQSLDQGLQFLIQYYNGEERAKGNILERFSAQQFPDLHSELNLSSLELGDSALYFCASSVGADTGRELTDTQYFGPGTRLTVL.

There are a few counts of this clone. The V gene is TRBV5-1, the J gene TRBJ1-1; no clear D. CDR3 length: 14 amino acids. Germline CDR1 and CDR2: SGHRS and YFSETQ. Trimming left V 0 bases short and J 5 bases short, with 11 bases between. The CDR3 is CASSLGGVGTEAFF. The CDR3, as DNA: TGCGCCAGCAGCTTGGGCGGGGTAGGGACTGAAGCTTTCTTT.

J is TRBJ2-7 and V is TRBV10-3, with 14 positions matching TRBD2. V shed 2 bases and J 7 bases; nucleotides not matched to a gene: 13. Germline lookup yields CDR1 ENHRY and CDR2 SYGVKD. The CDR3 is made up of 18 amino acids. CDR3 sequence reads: CAISEPKPGLAGVKEQYF. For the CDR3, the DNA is TGTGCCATCAGTGAGCCGAAACCGGGACTAGCGGGAGTCAAGGAGCAGTACTTC.

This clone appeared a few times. CDR3 amino acids: CASSQDTASGQETQYF. Here the CDR3 DNA reads TGTGCCAGCAGCCAAGATACCGCTAGCGGGCAAGAGACCCAGTACTTC. The chain links TRBV4-2 to TRBJ2-5, with 8 positions matching TRBD2. CDR1 LGHNA and CDR2 YNFKEQ come from the germline V gene. The V and J ends lost 0 bases and 2 bases, in that order; junction bases with no gene match: 5. CDR3 length: 16 amino acids.

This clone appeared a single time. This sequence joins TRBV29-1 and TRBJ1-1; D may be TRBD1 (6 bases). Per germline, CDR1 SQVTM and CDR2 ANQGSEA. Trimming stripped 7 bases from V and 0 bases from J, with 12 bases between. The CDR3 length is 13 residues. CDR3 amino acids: CSAPQGMNTEAFF. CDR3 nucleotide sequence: TGCAGCGCCCCACAGGGAATGAACACTGAAGCTTTCTTT.

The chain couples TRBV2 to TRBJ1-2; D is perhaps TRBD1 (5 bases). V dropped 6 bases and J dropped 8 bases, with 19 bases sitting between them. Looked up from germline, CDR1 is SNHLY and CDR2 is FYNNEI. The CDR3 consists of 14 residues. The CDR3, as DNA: TGTGCCAGCAGAGATACAGGTTTATCAAACGGCTACACCTTC. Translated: CASRDTGLSNGYTF.

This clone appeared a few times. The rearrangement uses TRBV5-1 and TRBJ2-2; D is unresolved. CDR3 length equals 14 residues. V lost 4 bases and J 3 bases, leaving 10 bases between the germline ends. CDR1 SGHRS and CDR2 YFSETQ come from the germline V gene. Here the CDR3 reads CASSLLRYTGELFF. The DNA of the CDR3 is TGCGCCAGCAGCCTTCTTCGTTACACCGGGGAGCTGTTTTTT.

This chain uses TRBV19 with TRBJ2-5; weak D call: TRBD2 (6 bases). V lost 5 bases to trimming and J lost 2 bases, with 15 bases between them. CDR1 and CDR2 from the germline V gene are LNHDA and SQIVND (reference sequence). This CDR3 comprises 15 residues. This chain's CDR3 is CASSRQRSGQETQYF. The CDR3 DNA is TGTGCCAGTAGTCGCCAGAGGAGCGGGCAAGAGACCCAGTACTTC.

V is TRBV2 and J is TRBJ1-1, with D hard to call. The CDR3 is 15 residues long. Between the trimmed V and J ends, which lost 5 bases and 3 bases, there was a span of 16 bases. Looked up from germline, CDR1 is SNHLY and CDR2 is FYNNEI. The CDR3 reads CASSSPPREDTEAFF. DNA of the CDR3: TGTGCCAGCAGTTCCCCTCCTCGGGAGGACACTGAAGCTTTCTTT. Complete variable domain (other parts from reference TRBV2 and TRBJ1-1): EPEVTQTPSHQVTQMGQEVILRCVPISNHLYFYWYRQILGQKVEFLVSFYNNEISEKSEIFDDQFSVERPDGSNFTLKIRSTKLEDSAMYFCASSSPPREDTEAFFGQGTRLTVV.

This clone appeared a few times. The CDR3 loop is CASSTSGTYEQYF. In DNA, the CDR3 is TGCGCCAGCAGCACCTCAGGGACCTACGAGCAGTACTTC. The chain carries TRBV10-2 and TRBJ2-7; TRBD1 is a possible D gene (5 bases). This CDR3 has 13 amino acids. Trimming left V 6 bases short and J 2 bases short, with 11 bases between. CDR1 and CDR2 (germline): WSHSY, SAAADI.

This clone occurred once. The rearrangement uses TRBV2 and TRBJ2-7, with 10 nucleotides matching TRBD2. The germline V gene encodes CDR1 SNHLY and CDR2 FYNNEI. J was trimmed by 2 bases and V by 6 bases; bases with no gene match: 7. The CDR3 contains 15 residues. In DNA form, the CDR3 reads TGTGCCAGCAGAGTGGCGGGACTAGCGACCTACGAGCAGTACTTC. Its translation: CASRVAGLATYEQYF. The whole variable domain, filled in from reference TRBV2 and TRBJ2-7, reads EPEVTQTPSHQVTQMGQEVILRCVPISNHLYFYWYRQILGQKVEFLVSFYNNEISEKSEIFDDQFSVERPDGSNFTLKIRSTKLEDSAMYFCASRVAGLATYEQYFGPGTRLTVT.